This T cell receptor (beta chain) was recovered during a study of vaccination effects on CD4 cells after COVID-19. Turning to the study itself: Under the ViraFEST assay, PBMC were stimulated with viral peptide pools so that antigen-specific CD4+ T cells expanded. Sequencing was performed afterwards.

This CDR3 has 15 amino acids. Trimming removed 5 bases from V and 7 bases from J, with 17 bases in between. From germline, CDR1 is SEHNR and CDR2 FQNEAQ (reference sequence). This clone was detected only a few times. Its antigen remains unknown. Study-wide results and caveats: Late after vaccination, infection- and vaccine-induced clones showed marked clonal contraction. Healthy vaccinees showed cross-reactivity with common cold coronaviruses in only 1 of 255 vaccine-induced clones.

When around nine days of culture had elapsed, CD4+ T cells were isolated. Each person got two doses of an mRNA SARS-CoV-2 vaccine, BNT162b2 or mRNA-1273. Vaccinated recipients, who were negative for nucleocapsid antibodies, had no history of SARS-CoV-2 infection. Profiled with immunoSEQ multiplex PCR; TCRdb holds only in-frame clones, not every one. Here the sample spans about 45,000 clones, roughly 72% being singletons. The sequencing used CD4+ T cells from PBMCs cultured without peptide, collected after COVID-19 vaccination. The TCR originated in a human donor who received a COVID-19 vaccine. This chain uses TRBV7-9 with TRBJ1-4; no definite D call. CDR3 sequence reads: CASSAPTGRREKLFF. The CDR3 DNA reads TGTGCCAGCAGCGCTCCTACTGGAAGACGTGAAAAACTGTTTTTT.